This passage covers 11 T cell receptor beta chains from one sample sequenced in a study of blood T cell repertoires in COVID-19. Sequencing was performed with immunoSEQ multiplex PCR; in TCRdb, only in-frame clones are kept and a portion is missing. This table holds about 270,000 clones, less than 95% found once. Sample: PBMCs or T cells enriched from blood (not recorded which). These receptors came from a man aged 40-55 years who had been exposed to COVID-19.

The DNA for the CDR3 is TGTGCCAGCAGCGGAGGACAGAAAAACACCATATATTTT. This codes for CASSGGQKNTIYF. The chain is built from TRBV9 and TRBJ1-3; D is perhaps TRBD1 (6 bases). Looked up from germline, CDR1 is SGDLS and CDR2 is YYNGEE. CDR3 length equals 13 residues. Trimming took off 3 bases at V and 6 bases at J, with 10 bases between the two ends.

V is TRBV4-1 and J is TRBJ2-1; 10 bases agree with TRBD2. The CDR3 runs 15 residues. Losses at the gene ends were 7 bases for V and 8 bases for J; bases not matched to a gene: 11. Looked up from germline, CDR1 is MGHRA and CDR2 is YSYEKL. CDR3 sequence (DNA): TGCGCCAGCATAGAGCGGGAGGGCCTGGGGCATGAGCAGTTCTTC. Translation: CASIEREGLGHEQFF.

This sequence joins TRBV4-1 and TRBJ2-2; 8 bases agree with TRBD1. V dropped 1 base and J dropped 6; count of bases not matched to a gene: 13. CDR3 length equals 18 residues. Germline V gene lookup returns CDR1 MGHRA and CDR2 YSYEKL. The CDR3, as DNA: TGCGCCAGCAGCCAAGGGACAGGGTTTCAGTTTTCGGCCGGGGAGCTGTTTTTT. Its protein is CASSQGTGFQFSAGELFF.

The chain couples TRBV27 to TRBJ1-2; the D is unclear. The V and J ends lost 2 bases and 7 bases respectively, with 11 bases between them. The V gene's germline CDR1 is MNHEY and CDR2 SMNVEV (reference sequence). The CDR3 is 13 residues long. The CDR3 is CASSLAISSGYTF. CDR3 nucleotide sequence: TGTGCCAGCAGTTTAGCAATCAGTTCTGGCTACACCTTC.

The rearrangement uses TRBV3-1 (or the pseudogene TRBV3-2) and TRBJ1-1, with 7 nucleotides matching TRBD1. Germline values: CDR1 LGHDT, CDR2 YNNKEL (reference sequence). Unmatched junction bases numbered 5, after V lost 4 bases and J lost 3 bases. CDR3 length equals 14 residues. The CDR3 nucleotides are TGTGCCAGCAGCCTAGCGGGACAGTACACTGAAGCTTTCTTT. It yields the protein CASSLAGQYTEAFF.

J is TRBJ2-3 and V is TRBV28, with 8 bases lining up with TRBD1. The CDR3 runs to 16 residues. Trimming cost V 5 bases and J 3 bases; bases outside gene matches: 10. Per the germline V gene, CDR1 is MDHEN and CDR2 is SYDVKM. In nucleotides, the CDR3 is TGTGCCAGCAGTCCACCGGACAGGGCCTGGACAGATACGCAGTATTTT. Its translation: CASSPPDRAWTDTQYF.

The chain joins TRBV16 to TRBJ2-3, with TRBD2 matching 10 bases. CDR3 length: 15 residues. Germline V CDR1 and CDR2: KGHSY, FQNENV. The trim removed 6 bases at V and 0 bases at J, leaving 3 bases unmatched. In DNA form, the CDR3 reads TGTGCCAGCAGTCCGACTAGCGGGAGCACAGATACGCAGTATTTT. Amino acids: CASSPTSGSTDTQYF. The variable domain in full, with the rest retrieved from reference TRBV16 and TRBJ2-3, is GEEVAQTPKHLVRGEGQKAKLYCAPIKGHSYVFWYQQVLKNEFKFLISFQNENVFDETGMPKERFSAKCLPNSPCSLEIQATKLEDSAVYFCASSPTSGSTDTQYFGPGTRLTVL.

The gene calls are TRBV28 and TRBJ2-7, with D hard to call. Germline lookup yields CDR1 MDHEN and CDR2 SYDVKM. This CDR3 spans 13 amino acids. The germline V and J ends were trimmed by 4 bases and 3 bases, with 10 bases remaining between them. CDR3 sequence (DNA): TGTGCCAGCAGTTGGGCCAAATACTACGAGCAGTACTTC. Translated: CASSWAKYYEQYF.

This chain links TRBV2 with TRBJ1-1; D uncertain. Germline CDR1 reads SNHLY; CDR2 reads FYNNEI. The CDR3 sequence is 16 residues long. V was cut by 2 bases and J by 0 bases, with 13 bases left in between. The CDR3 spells CASSERQSLMNTEAFF. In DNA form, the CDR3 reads TGTGCCAGCAGTGAACGCCAGTCCTTGATGAACACTGAAGCTTTCTTT.

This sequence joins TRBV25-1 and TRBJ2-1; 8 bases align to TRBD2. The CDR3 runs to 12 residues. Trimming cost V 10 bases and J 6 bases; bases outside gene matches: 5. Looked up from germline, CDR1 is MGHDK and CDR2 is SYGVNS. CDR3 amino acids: CATLGLANEQFF. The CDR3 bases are TGTGCCACCCTAGGACTAGCCAATGAGCAGTTCTTC.

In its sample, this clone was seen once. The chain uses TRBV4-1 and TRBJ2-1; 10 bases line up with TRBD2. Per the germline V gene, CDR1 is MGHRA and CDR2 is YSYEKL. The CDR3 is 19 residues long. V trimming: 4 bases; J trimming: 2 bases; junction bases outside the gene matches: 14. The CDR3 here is CASSRGGLAGDLAYNEQFF. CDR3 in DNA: TGCGCCAGCAGCCGGGGTGGCCTAGCGGGAGACTTGGCCTACAATGAGCAGTTCTTC.